This TCR beta chain is from a study of blood T cell repertoires in COVID-19. Profiled with immunoSEQ multiplex PCR; TCRdb holds only in-frame clones, not every one. The data contain roughly 90,000 clones, around 87% of them seen just once; the ten biggest clones take up about 1%. Germline CDR1 is SGHAT and CDR2 is FQNNGV. The ends were cut back, 0 bases at V and 6 bases at J, with 13 bases in the middle. The CDR3 contains 15 residues. This chain links TRBV11-2 with TRBJ2-3; no clear D. What was sequenced was peripheral blood. The receptor was derived from a human donor in a cohort sampled during active COVID-19. The CDR3 here is CASSLEQTYADTQYF. CDR3 in DNA: TGTGCCAGCAGCTTAGAACAGACCTACGCGGATACGCAGTATTTT.